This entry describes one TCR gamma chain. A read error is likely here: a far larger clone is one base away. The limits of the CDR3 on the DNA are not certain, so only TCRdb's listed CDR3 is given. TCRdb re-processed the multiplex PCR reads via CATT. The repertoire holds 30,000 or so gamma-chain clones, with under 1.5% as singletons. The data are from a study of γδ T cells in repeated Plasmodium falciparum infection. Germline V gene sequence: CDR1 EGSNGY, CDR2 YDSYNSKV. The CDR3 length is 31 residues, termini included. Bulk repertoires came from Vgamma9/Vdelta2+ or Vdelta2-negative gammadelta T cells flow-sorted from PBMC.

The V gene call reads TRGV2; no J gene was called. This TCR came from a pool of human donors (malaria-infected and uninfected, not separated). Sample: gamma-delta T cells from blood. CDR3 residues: CATWDGFIIRNSLAVEQHWLSQVGIGRIQHF.